This T cell receptor (beta chain) was retrieved from a study of molecular identifiers for immune sequencing clone quantification. Using its own MiXCR run on the PCR reads, TCRdb lists one record per CDR3 protein. The repertoire consists of around 320,000 distinct CDR3 sequences, with about 23% occurring once and the leading ten covering around 0.76%. As regards this clonotype: An end of the junction does not agree with germline; a read error may underlie this.

The CDR3 length is 16 residues. The germline CDR1 and CDR2 sequences are MNHEY and SMNVEV (reference sequence). Sequencing was performed on naive CD8+ T cells from blood, with Jurkat cell RNA spiked in. The subset was: FACS-sorted CD8+CD4-CCR7+CD45RA+ naive T cells. The V gene is TRBV27, the J gene TRBJ2-1; D gene uncertain. The clonotype originates from a human donor in good health. Some libraries in this study had Jurkat cell RNA spiked in. The CDR3 sequence is CASNPVGPSPANEQIF. In DNA form, the CDR3 reads TGTGCCAGCAACCCCGTAGGCCCTAGTCCCGCCAATGAGCAGATCTTC.